The sequence of this T cell receptor beta chain was determined in a study of T cells in Graves' hyperthyroidism and ophthalmopathy. Across the study: Peripheral blood was acquired at first diagnosis, ahead of any therapy whatsoever.

The CDR3 runs 12 residues. Trimming cost V 6 bases and J 5 bases, with 9 bases left between them. The germline V gene has CDR1 ENHRY and CDR2 SYGVKD. Diagnoses rested on clinical symptoms, serum thyroxine and TRAb, thyroid ultrasound and orbital computed tomography. Findings of the study overall: It was a median about seven months before onset that the model predicted ophthalmopathy.

With respect to this clonotype: The target antigen is unknown.

Using RNA transcripts as the source, TCR beta CDR3 regions were amplified. The HTBI primer set served for first-round RT-PCR of the TCR CDR3. In TCRdb, the multiplex PCR reads were re-called with MiXCR into one record per CDR3 protein. The sample holds about 640,000 distinct CDR3 sequences, less than 25% seen once. This TCR was recovered from a man younger than 40 with Graves' ophthalmopathy. The genes are TRBV10-3 and TRBJ2-3, with D maybe TRBD1 (5 bases). Sequencing was done on a sample of blood. The CDR3 DNA sequence: TGTGCCATCAGAACCAGGGAAGATACGCAGTATTTT. As protein: CAIRTREDTQYF.